This T cell receptor beta chain originates from a study of T cells in Graves' hyperthyroidism and ophthalmopathy. Looking at the study overall: Upon initial diagnosis and before any treatment, peripheral blood was collected.

This clonotype came up many times. Enrolled ophthalmopathy patients presented with a Clinical Activity Score of at least 3, a NOSPECS grade of at least 4, and disease duration under 3 months. Amplified TCR beta CDR3 regions came from RNA transcripts. HTBI primers were used for first-round RT-PCR of the TCR CDR3. TCRdb reprocessed the multiplex PCR reads with MiXCR, giving one entry per CDR3 protein. The sample lists hundreds of thousands of distinct CDR3 sequences; 14% were seen once. Germline CDR1 is SQVTM and CDR2 is ANQGSEA. V was trimmed by 6 bases and J by 0 bases, leaving 15 bases between them. The CDR3 is made up of 14 amino acids.

The genes are TRBV29-1 and TRBJ2-7, with D tentatively TRBD1 (6 bases). The sequenced sample consisted of blood. The receptor was isolated from a woman between 45 and 65 years old with Graves' ophthalmopathy. The CDR3 sequence: CSVADTGSSYEQYF. The CDR3 DNA reads TGCAGCGTGGCTGACACAGGGAGCTCCTACGAGCAGTACTTC.